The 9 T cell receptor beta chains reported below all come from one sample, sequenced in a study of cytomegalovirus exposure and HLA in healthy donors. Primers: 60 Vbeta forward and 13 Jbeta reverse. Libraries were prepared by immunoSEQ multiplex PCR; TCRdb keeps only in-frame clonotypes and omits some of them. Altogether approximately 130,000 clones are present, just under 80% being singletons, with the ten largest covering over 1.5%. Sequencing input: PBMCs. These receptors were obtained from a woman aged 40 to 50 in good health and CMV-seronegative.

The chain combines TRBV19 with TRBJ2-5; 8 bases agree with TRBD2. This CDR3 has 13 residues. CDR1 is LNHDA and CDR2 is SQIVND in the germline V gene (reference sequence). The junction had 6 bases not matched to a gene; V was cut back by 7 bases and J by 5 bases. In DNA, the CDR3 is TGTGCCAGTACCGCCGGGGGGGGCGAGACCCAGTACTTC. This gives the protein CASTAGGGETQYF.

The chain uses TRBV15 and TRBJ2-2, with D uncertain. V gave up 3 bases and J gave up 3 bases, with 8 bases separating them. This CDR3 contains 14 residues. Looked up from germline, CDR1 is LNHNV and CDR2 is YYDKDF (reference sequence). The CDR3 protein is CATSRGFDTGELFF. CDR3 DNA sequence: TGTGCCACCAGCAGGGGCTTCGACACCGGGGAGCTGTTTTTT.

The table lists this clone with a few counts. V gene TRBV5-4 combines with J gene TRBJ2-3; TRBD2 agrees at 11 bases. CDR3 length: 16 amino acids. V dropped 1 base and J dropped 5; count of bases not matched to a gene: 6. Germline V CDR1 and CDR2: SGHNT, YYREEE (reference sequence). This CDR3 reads CASSLWLAGGVDTQYF. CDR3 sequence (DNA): TGTGCCAGCAGCTTGTGGCTAGCGGGGGGCGTAGATACGCAGTATTTT.

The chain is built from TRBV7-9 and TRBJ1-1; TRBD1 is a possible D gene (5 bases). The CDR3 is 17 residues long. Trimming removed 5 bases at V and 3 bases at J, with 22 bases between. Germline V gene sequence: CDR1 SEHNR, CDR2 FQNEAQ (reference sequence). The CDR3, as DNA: TGTGCCAGCAGCCCCTCTTTGTCTCAGGGAAGGGACACTGAAGCTTTCTTT. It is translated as CASSPSLSQGRDTEAFF.

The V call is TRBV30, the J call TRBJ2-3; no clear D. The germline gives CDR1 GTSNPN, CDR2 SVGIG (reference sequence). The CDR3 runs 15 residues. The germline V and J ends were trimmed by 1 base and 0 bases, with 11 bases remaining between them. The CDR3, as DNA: TGTGCCTGGAGTGCGACTCGCACTAGCACAGATACGCAGTATTTT. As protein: CAWSATRTSTDTQYF.

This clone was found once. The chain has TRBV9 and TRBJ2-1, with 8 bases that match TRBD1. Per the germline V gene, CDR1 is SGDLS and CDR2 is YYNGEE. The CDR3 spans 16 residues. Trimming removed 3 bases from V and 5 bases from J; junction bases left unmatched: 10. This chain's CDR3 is CASSERQGSPNNEQFF. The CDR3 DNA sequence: TGTGCCAGCAGCGAGAGACAGGGGTCCCCCAACAATGAGCAGTTCTTC.

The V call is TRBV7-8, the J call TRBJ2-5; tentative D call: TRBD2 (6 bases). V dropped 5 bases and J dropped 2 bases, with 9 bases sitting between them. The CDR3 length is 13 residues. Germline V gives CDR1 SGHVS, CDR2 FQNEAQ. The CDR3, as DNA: TGTGCCAGCAGCGAGGGACTTCAAGAGACCCAGTACTTC. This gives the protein CASSEGLQETQYF.

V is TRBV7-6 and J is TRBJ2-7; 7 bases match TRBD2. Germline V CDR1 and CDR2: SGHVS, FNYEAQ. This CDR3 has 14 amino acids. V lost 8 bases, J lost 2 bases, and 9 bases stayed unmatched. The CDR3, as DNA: TGTGCCAGCTCCGGGGGGAGCGAGCCCTACGAGCAGTACTTC. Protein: CASSGGSEPYEQYF.

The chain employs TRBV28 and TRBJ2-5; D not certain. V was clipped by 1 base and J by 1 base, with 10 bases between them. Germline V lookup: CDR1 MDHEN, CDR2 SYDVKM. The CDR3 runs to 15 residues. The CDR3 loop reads CASSLSLNSQETQYF. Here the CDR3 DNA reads TGTGCCAGCAGTTTATCCCTAAACAGCCAAGAGACCCAGTACTTC. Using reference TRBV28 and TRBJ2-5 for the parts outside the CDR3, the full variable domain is DVKVTQSSRYLVKRTGEKVFLECVQDMDHENMFWYRQDPGLGLRLIYFSYDVKMKEKGDIPEGYSVSREKKERFSLILESASTNQTSMYLCASSLSLNSQETQYFGPGTRLLVL.